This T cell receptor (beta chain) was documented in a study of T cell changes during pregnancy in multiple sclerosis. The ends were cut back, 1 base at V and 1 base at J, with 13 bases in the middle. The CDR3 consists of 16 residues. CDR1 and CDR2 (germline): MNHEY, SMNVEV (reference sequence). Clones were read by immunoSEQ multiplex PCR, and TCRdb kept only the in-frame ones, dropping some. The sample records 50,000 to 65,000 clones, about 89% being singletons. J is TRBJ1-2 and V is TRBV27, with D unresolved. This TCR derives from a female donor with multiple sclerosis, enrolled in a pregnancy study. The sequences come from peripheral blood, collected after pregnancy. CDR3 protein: CASSLWYSWNNYGYTF. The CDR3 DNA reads TGTGCCAGCAGTTTATGGTACAGTTGGAATAACTATGGCTACACCTTC.